This T cell receptor (beta chain) is drawn from a study of response to subunit inactivated influenza vaccine. In regard to this clonotype: The antigen is unknown.

TCRdb re-called the RT-PCR reads with MiXCR, one entry per CDR3 protein. The sample shows around 570,000 distinct CDR3 sequences, 6% to 9% of them seen only once. Points from the study as a whole: Authors suggested each seasonal flu vaccination may recruit only limited numbers of new T cells.

The clonotype was recovered from a man aged 45 to 70 who received an inactivated influenza vaccine. The starting material was PBMCs from blood, obtained less than 30 months after vaccination.

The CDR3 region is CASGRGESPSYNEQFF. The CDR3 DNA sequence: TGCGCCAGCGGTCGGGGGGAGAGCCCCTCCTACAATGAGCAGTTCTTC. The genes are TRBV5-1 and TRBJ2-1; 7 bases are shared with TRBD2. Germline-derived CDR1 and CDR2 are SGHRS and YFSETQ. This CDR3 is built from 16 residues. Trimming took 7 bases from V and 0 from J; bases not matched to a gene: 10. Combining the CDR3 with reference TRBV5-1 and TRBJ2-1 gives the whole variable domain KAGVTQTPRYLIKTRGQQVTLSCSPISGHRSVSWYQQTPGQGLQFLFEYFSETQRNKGNFPGRFSGRQFSNSRSEMNVSTLELGDSALYLCASGRGESPSYNEQFFGPGTRLTVL.